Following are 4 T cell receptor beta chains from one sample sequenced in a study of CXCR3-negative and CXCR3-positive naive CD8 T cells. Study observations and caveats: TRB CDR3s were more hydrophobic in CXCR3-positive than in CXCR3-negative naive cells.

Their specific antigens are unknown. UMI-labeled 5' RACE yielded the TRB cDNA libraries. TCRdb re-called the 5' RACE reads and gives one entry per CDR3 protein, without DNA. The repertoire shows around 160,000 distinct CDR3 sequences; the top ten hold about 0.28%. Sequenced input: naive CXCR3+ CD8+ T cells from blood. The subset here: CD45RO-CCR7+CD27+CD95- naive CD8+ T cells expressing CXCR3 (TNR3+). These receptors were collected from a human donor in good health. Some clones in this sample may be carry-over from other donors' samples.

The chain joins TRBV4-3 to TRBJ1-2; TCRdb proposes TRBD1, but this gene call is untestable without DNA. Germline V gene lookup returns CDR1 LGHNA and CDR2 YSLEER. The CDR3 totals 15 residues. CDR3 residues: CASSQESTGAYGYTF.

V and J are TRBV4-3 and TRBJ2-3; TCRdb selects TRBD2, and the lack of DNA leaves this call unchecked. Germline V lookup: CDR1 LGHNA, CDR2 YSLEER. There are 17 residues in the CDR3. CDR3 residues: CASSQDLTSGRTDTQYF.

The CDR3 region is CASSSISPGGLHEQYF. The V gene is TRBV5-1, the J gene TRBJ2-7; the TCRdb D gene call, TRBD1, has no DNA to confirm it. This CDR3 region has 16 residues. The germline V gene encodes CDR1 SGHRS and CDR2 YFSETQ.

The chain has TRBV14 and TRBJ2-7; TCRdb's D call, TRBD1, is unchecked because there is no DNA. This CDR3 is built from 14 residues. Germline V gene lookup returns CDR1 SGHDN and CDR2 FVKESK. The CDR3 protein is CASSPGVGLYEQYF. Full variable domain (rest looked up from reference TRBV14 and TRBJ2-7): EAGVTQFPSHSVIEKGQTVTLRCDPISGHDNLYWYRRVMGKEIKFLLHFVKESKQDESGMPNNRFLAERTGGTYSTLKVQPAELEDSGVYFCASSPGVGLYEQYFGPGTRLTVT.